This T cell receptor (beta chain) was sequenced for a study of CD8+ T cells in alopecia areata. RNA extraction was followed by reverse transcription into cDNA, which acted as the sequencing template. Assay used: immunoSEQ multiplex PCR; TCRdb lists only in-frame clones, some missing. The sample holds tens of thousands of clones, just over 50% seen once. In alopecia areata patients, both lesional scalp punch biopsies and peripheral blood were collected. Study-level results: Higher clonality was seen in lesional scalp than in normal scalp, especially in alopecia totalis/universalis. The study found TCR sharing across patients less clear than in mice, possibly for HLA reasons. Alphabeta T cells residing in normal skin are also sequenced in scalp samples.

This clone was counted only a few times. The antigen is undetermined. The specimen was NKG2D-high CD8+ T cells sorted from blood. The receptor comes from a human donor with alopecia areata.

Here the CDR3 DNA reads TGTGCCAGCAGCGTAGGTGGGGGTACAGGGGTGGGCAATGAGCAGTTCTTC. Encoded protein: CASSVGGGTGVGNEQFF. The chain joins TRBV9 to TRBJ2-1, with TRBD1 matching over 7 bases. The CDR3 totals 17 residues. Germline loops: CDR1 SGDLS, CDR2 YYNGEE. Germline trimming cut 0 bases from V and 6 bases from J; bases unmatched to any gene: 12.